The TCR beta chain described here comes from a study of shared clonotypes between healthy human individuals. Study context: The donor group consisted of two women and a few men, aged 18 to 49. The study used three CD4 naive, three CD4 memory, two CD8 naive and one CD8 memory plate per donor.

The assay ran at deep level. For every subset, genomic DNA was evenly distributed across several immunoSEQ plates. Produced via immunoSEQ multiplex PCR; TCRdb's table is partial and in-frame only. The profile shows roughly 1 million clones, around 82% of them singletons. Per germline, CDR1 MNHNY and CDR2 SVGAGI (reference sequence). Between the trimmed V and J ends, which lost 2 bases and 4 bases, there was a span of 8 bases. The CDR3 has 13 residues. The receptor comes from a young man in good health. Some clones in this sample may be carry-over from other donors' samples. Sequenced: memory CD4+ T cells from PBMCs. Noted subset: CD45RA-negative fraction. V is TRBV6-6 and J is TRBJ1-2; D unresolved. The CDR3 DNA sequence: TGTGCCAGCAGTTACGACCCAGGCTATGGCTACACCTTC. Encoded protein: CASSYDPGYGYTF.